The rows below give T cell receptor beta chains drawn from one sample of a study of blood T cell repertoires in COVID-19. Profiled with immunoSEQ multiplex PCR; TCRdb holds only in-frame clones, not every one. The repertoire has over 200,000 clones, 88% of them found once; the top ten carry 3.7%. The sequenced material came from PBMCs or T cells enriched from blood (not recorded which). These receptors originate from a woman aged 25 to 45 who had been exposed to COVID-19. CDR3s include the opening cysteine and the closing phenylalanine or tryptophan. D genes are given only for firm matches. The listing skips clone size in some rows; elsewhere it reads once, few, many or a size class.

J gene	D gene	V gene	clone size	CDR3 protein	CDR3 DNA
TRBJ1-2	.	TRBV10-3	.	CAISGRENYGYTF	TGTGCCATCAGTGGCCGGGAGAACTATGGCTACACCTTC
TRBJ2-1	.	TRBV19	once	CASSIVRLDGGPDEQFF	TGTGCCAGTAGTATAGTGAGGTTGGACGGGGGACCCGATGAGCAGTTCTTC
TRBJ1-3	TRBD1	TRBV4-1	.	CASSQNRGSGNTIYF	TGCGCCAGCAGCCAAAACAGGGGCTCTGGAAACACCATATATTTT
TRBJ2-7	.	TRBV2	.	CASSEGAAVYEQYF	TGTGCCAGCAGTGAAGGGGCAGCTGTCTACGAGCAGTACTTC
TRBJ2-1	TRBD2	TRBV7-9	.	CASSHGLAGEQFF	TGTGCCAGCAGCCATGGACTAGCTGGTGAGCAGTTCTTC
TRBJ1-3	TRBD1	TRBV5-6	.	CASSSGTGNPGNTIYF	TGTGCCAGCAGCTCCGGGACAGGGAATCCTGGAAACACCATATATTTT
TRBJ2-4	TRBD2	TRBV19	.	CASSAQLAGGPQNIQYF	TGTGCCAGTAGTGCCCAACTAGCGGGAGGGCCCCAAAACATTCAGTACTTC
TRBJ1-2	.	TRBV30	.	CAFNTVGYTF	TGTGCCTTCAATACGGTTGGCTACACCTTC
TRBJ1-1	TRBD1	TRBV4-1	.	CASSQRTGGADTEAFF	TGCGCCAGCAGCCAACGGACAGGGGGCGCTGACACTGAAGCTTTCTTT
TRBJ1-2	.	TRBV18	.	CASGRTEPSGGYTF	TGTGCCAGCGGGCGGACAGAACCCTCAGGTGGCTACACCTTC
TRBJ2-2	.	TRBV5-1	.	CASSPLTITGELFF	TGCGCCAGCAGCCCCCTGACAATCACCGGGGAGCTGTTTTTT
TRBJ1-6	.	TRBV6-1	.	CASSEGQTYNSPLHF	TGTGCCAGCAGTGAAGGACAGACCTATAATTCACCCCTCCACTTT
TRBJ2-1	.	TRBV7-2	.	CASSLGARLALYNEQFF	TGTGCCAGCAGCTTAGGGGCTCGGCTAGCGCTTTACAATGAGCAGTTCTTC
TRBJ2-7	.	TRBV6-5	.	CASSLGPLSSYEQYF	TGTGCCAGCAGCTTGGGCCCTCTTAGCTCCTACGAGCAGTACTTC
TRBJ1-1	.	TRBV19	.	CASRSSYNTEAFF	TGTGCCAGTCGAAGCTCCTACAACACTGAAGCTTTCTTT
TRBJ2-7	.	TRBV6-5	.	CASRPASAPPYEQYF	TGTGCCAGCAGACCCGCTAGCGCCCCACCCTACGAGCAGTACTTC
TRBJ2-7	.	TRBV5-6	.	CASSFVNSYEQYF	TGTGCCAGCAGCTTTGTTAACAGCTACGAGCAGTACTTC
TRBJ2-7	TRBD2	TRBV7-8	.	CASSRITGLAGEEQYF	TGTGCCAGCAGCCGCATCACGGGACTAGCGGGAGAAGAGCAGTACTTC
TRBJ1-5	.	TRBV11-3	.	CASTTRRHSNQPQHF	TGTGCCAGCACCACTAGGCGGCACTCCAATCAGCCCCAGCATTTT